Sequencing of this T cell receptor (beta chain) was carried out in a study of T cell clusters in autoimmune cytopenias. The CDR3 runs 13 residues. In germline, CDR1 is SGHDT, CDR2 YYEEEE. Study-wide results and caveats: Healthy donors had around 3.1-fold more exclusive TRB clusters than active autoimmune hepatitis patients. The T cell clusters came from computational analysis alone and lack functional validation. Primary autoimmune cytopenia patients appeared to lack physiological T cell clusters present in healthy donors.

One tube held mixed TRB-A and TRB-B primer pools for touch-down PCR. TCRdb reanalyzed the multiplex PCR reads, giving one entry per CDR3 protein sequence and no DNA. Its listing shows roughly 8,300 distinct CDR3 sequences. Each sample's input was approximately 270 ng genomic DNA, 35,000 to 40,000 genome equivalents. Notes on this clonotype: No antigen is known for it.

The sequence came from a human donor with an autoimmune cytopenia or autoimmune hepatitis (not recorded which). The sequenced material came from peripheral blood. This chain joins TRBV5-6 and TRBJ2-3. Here the CDR3 reads CASSLDRVRTQYF.